Described below is a single T cell receptor (beta chain) sequence and its context. The CDR3 runs to 12 residues. V was pared by 6 bases and J by 4 bases, with 9 bases between. CDR1 is MNHNS, CDR2 SASEGT, per germline. Time point: after neoadjuvant nivolumab, at surgical resection. Two replicates per tumor sample, mostly from roughly 5 ug of genomic DNA. The data were produced by immunoSEQ multiplex PCR, yet TCRdb's version contains in-frame clones alone and is incomplete. The sample carries some 15,000 clones, around 40% recorded once. The data were obtained in a study of neoadjuvant anti-PD-1 for oral cavity cancer. Across the study: Most patients had three to four biweekly doses of 3 mg/kg nivolumab before resection. Non-progressing patients received a fourth nivolumab dose near day 43, then surgery on days 50-56.

The sample was tumor tissue, taken after nivolumab (anti-PD-1) treatment. V gene TRBV6-1 combines with J gene TRBJ1-1, with D perhaps matching TRBD1 (6 bases). This receptor was identified in a person between 40 and 85 years old with oral cavity squamous cell carcinoma. The CDR3: CASRKQGTEAFF. CDR3 in DNA: TGTGCCAGCAGGAAACAGGGCACTGAAGCTTTCTTT.